The clone carrying this T cell receptor (beta chain) was counted at least ten times. This sample was included in a study of regulatory T cells in long-lasting Graves disease. Noted time point: newly diagnosed GD, antithyroid drugs for less than 3 months. PBMC-derived RNA was used for the TCR library. The TCR beta library used iRepertoire HTBI primers with Arm-PCR amplification of CDR3. One entry per CDR3 protein, called by TCRdb with MiXCR from the multiplex PCR reads. The profile shows a few hundred thousand distinct CDR3 sequences, 15% to 20% of them singletons. The receptor comes from a female donor with Graves disease. The material was peripheral blood mononuclear cells (PBMCs), obtained at new diagnosis, from a patient treated with antithyroid drugs.

CDR3 sequence reads: CASSFSQNNEQFF. CDR3 sequence (DNA): TGTGCCAGCAGTTTTTCGCAGAACAATGAGCAGTTCTTC. The chain recombines TRBV27 with TRBJ2-1; D gene ambiguous. This CDR3 has 13 residues. Trimming cost V 3 bases and J 5 bases, with 8 bases left between them. Germline V CDR1 and CDR2: MNHEY, SMNVEV (reference sequence).